These 25 T cell receptor beta chains share one sample of origin, sequenced in a study of T cells in Graves' hyperthyroidism and ophthalmopathy. Authors of the study amplified TCR beta CDR3 regions from RNA transcripts. The primer set for the first-round RT-PCR of the TCR CDR3 was HTBI. One entry per CDR3 protein, called by TCRdb with MiXCR from the multiplex PCR reads. The sample shows about 620,000 distinct CDR3 sequences, 15% to 20% of them seen only once. Specimen: blood. Source of these receptors: a young woman with Graves' hyperthyroidism.

The V and J genes are TRBV18 and TRBJ2-3; 8 bases are shared with TRBD2. The V and J ends lost 3 bases and 3 bases, in that order; junction bases with no gene match: 8. CDR1 and CDR2 from the germline V gene are KGHSH and LQKENI. CDR3 length: 16 residues. For the CDR3, the DNA is TGTGCCAGCTCACCGGACGGGAGGGCCGGGACAGATACGCAGTATTTT. This translates into CASSPDGRAGTDTQYF. The complete variable domain, with remaining parts taken from reference TRBV18 and TRBJ2-3, reads NAGVMQNPRHLVRRRGQEARLRCSPMKGHSHVYWYRQLPEEGLKFMVYLQKENIIDESGMPKERFSAEFPKEGPSILRIQQVVRGDSAAYFCASSPDGRAGTDTQYFGPGTRLTVL.

This clonotype was observed a handful of times. V usage is TRBV12-3 or TRBV12-4 and J usage is TRBJ2-2; D gene uncertain. This CDR3 spans 12 amino acids. Trimming took 10 bases from V and 1 from J, leaving 7 bases between them. The CDR3 DNA sequence: TGTGCCATCCTCGAGAACACCGGGGAGCTGTTTTTT. It translates to CAILENTGELFF.

This clonotype was detected many times. The rearrangement joins TRBV12-3 or TRBV12-4 to TRBJ2-1, with 8 bases aligning to TRBD2. V shed 7 bases and J 12 bases; nucleotides not matched to a gene: 14. The length of the CDR3 is 14 residues. The CDR3 region is CASTIPGGGLGQFF. Here the CDR3 DNA reads TGTGCCAGCACCATCCCCGGGGGGGGACTAGGGCAGTTCTTC.

At least ten counts were recorded for this clonotype. The chain is built from TRBV6-1 and TRBJ1-1; D remains ambiguous. V was pared by 8 bases and J by 1 base, with 11 bases between. The CDR3 sequence is 13 residues long. The germline V gene has CDR1 MNHNS and CDR2 SASEGT. The CDR3 protein is CASFQPENTEAFF. The CDR3 DNA is TGTGCCAGCTTCCAGCCAGAGAACACTGAAGCTTTCTTT.

This clonotype was counted ten times or more. This chain joins TRBV7-9 and TRBJ2-1; the D call may be TRBD1 or TRBD2 (6 bases each). This CDR3 comprises 17 residues. Between the trimmed V and J ends, which lost 1 base and 2 bases, there was a span of 15 bases. Germline assignment: CDR1 SEHNR and CDR2 FQNEAQ (reference sequence). CDR3 sequence reads: CASSLVGGGTTYNEQFF. The CDR3 DNA follows: TGTGCCAGCAGCTTAGTTGGGGGCGGGACCACCTACAATGAGCAGTTCTTC.

The rearrangement uses TRBV4-1 and TRBJ2-7; D is uncertain. CDR1 and CDR2 (germline): MGHRA, YSYEKL. Trimming left V 0 bases short and J 5 bases short, with 11 bases between. The CDR3 totals 14 residues. CDR3 DNA sequence: TGCGCCAGCAGCCAAGAGAGTCGAAGGGACGAGCAGTACTTC. Protein sequence: CASSQESRRDEQYF.

The J gene is TRBJ2-7, the V gene TRBV5-1; no reliable D call. The V gene's germline CDR1 is SGHRS and CDR2 YFSETQ. CDR3 length: 14 residues. V was clipped by 0 bases and J by 6 bases, with 13 bases between them. CDR3 residues: CASSLAVERFEQYF. CDR3 sequence (DNA): TGCGCCAGCAGCTTGGCCGTTGAAAGGTTCGAGCAGTACTTC.

The chain joins TRBV18 to TRBJ2-7; the D gene is possibly TRBD2 (6 bases). The length of the CDR3 is 16 residues. V was shortened by 1 base and J by 0 bases, with 13 bases between the two germline ends. Germline-derived CDR1 and CDR2 are KGHSH and LQKENI. CDR3 nucleotide sequence: TGTGCCAGCTCACCACGGGGGACTTCACGCTCCTACGAGCAGTACTTC. It translates to CASSPRGTSRSYEQYF.

This clonotype was seen more than once but under ten times. The rearrangement links TRBV20-1 to TRBJ2-5, with D unclear. Trimming took off 3 bases at V and 1 base at J, with 9 bases between the two ends. Germline V gene data show CDR1 as DFQATT and CDR2 as SNEGSKA (reference sequence). CDR3 length: 13 amino acids. The CDR3 reads CSASLGLQETQYF. The DNA of the CDR3 is TGCAGTGCTAGTCTAGGGCTCCAAGAGACCCAGTACTTC.

Details on this clonotype: A much larger clone is a single base away; this may be a read error. The conserved phenylalanine or tryptophan normally closing the CDR3 is absent here, so this likely arose from a read error. The J gene is TRBJ2-1, the V gene TRBV28, with 10 bases fitting TRBD2. Germline V gives CDR1 MDHEN, CDR2 SYDVKM. This CDR3 has 16 amino acids. Trimming took 4 bases from V and 7 from J; bases not matched to a gene: 10. CDR3 protein: CASSYPLAGDRNEQFS. The CDR3, as DNA: TGTGCCAGCAGTTACCCCCTAGCGGGAGACAGGAATGAGCAGTTCTCC.

As regards this clonotype: No conserved phenylalanine or tryptophan ends this CDR3, so it is likely a read error. CDR3 bases: TGTGCCAGCTCCCCATGGGGAGTCGAGCAGTTCCTC. As protein: CASSPWGVEQFL. The chain joins TRBV19 to TRBJ2-1; maybe TRBD2 (5 bases). This CDR3 has 12 residues. Germline-derived CDR1 and CDR2 are LNHDA and SQIVND (reference sequence). Trimming cost V 9 bases and J 10 bases, with 16 bases left between them.

The chain recombines TRBV6-1 with TRBJ2-7; 8 nucleotides line up with TRBD1. There are 15 residues in the CDR3. The germline V gene encodes CDR1 MNHNS and CDR2 SASEGT. V lost 6 bases, J lost 5 bases, and 12 bases stayed unmatched. CDR3 nucleotide sequence: TGTGCCAGCAGACCCGCTGCAGGGGGCGAAGACGAGCAGTACTTC. This sequence encodes CASRPAAGGEDEQYF.

About this clonotype: A read error may produce the germline difference seen at one junction end. The chain links TRBV10-3 to TRBJ2-7, with 10 bases aligning to TRBD2. This CDR3 comprises 14 residues. CDR1 and CDR2 (germline): ENHRY, SYGVKD. The CDR3 reads CAISESGRAYERYF. The CDR3 DNA is TGTGCCATCAGTGAAAGCGGGAGGGCCTACGAGCGGTACTTC.

The chain couples TRBV6-9 to TRBJ2-5, with no clear D. CDR1 MNHGY and CDR2 SVAAGI come from the germline V gene. The CDR3 loop spans 15 amino acids. V was shortened by 3 bases and J by 5 bases, with 16 bases between the two germline ends. Here the CDR3 DNA reads TGTGCCAGCAGTTACGGAGAGTTGCCCTCGGAGACCCAGTACTTC. Translating gives CASSYGELPSETQYF.

This clonotype was counted many times. CDR3 residues: CASSFSPLREQFF. Written as DNA, the CDR3 is TGTGCCAGCAGTTTTAGTCCCCTCCGTGAGCAGTTCTTC. The chain uses TRBV27 and TRBJ2-1; D is ambiguous. V lost 3 bases to trimming and J lost 9 bases, with 12 bases between them. Germline V gives CDR1 MNHEY, CDR2 SMNVEV (reference sequence). The CDR3 totals 13 residues.

The chain has TRBV14 and TRBJ2-3; D is possibly TRBD1 (5 bases). V was trimmed by 8 bases and J by 2 bases, leaving 17 bases between them. Germline CDR1 SGHDN, CDR2 FVKESK. The CDR3 has 15 amino acids. CDR3 sequence reads: CASCPRVSDTDTQYF. The CDR3 nucleotides read TGTGCCAGCTGCCCCAGGGTATCAGACACAGATACGCAGTATTTT.

The V call is TRBV2, the J call TRBJ1-4, with 7 bases matching TRBD1. Trimming cost V 6 bases and J 7 bases; bases outside gene matches: 11. Germline CDR1 reads SNHLY; CDR2 reads FYNNEI. The CDR3 consists of 15 residues. CDR3: CASSDLAGGVEKLFF. In nucleotides, the CDR3 is TGTGCCAGCAGCGACCTCGCAGGGGGGGTTGAAAAACTGTTTTTT.

Many counts were recorded for this clonotype. V usage is TRBV2 and J usage is TRBJ2-7; tentative D call: TRBD1 (5 bases). There are 13 residues in the CDR3. The V gene's germline CDR1 is SNHLY and CDR2 FYNNEI. With 1 base removed from V and 5 bases from J, the gap between germline ends came to 9 bases. The CDR3 protein is CASSEEQVDEQYF. Here the CDR3 DNA reads TGTGCCAGCAGTGAAGAACAGGTTGACGAGCAGTACTTC.

This clonotype was seen a handful of times. This could be a read error, since a much larger clone is one nucleotide away. This chain uses TRBV12-3 or TRBV12-4 with TRBJ2-7; 8 bases agree with TRBD2. V was pared by 7 bases and J by 6 bases, with 11 bases of the junction left unmatched. The CDR3 runs to 14 residues. The CDR3 protein is CASNLGLDSFEQYF. CDR3 DNA sequence: TGTGCCAGCAATTTGGGACTAGATTCTTTCGAGCAGTACTTC.

The chain links TRBV28 to TRBJ1-4, with no clear D. Germline CDR1 MDHEN, CDR2 SYDVKM. CDR3 size: 15 residues. Trimming stripped 6 bases from V and 8 bases from J, with 19 bases between. CDR3 coding DNA: TGTGCCAGCAGGCGCCGCAACTCGGGCCGGGAAAAACTGTTTTTT. It yields the protein CASRRRNSGREKLFF.

The CDR3 protein is CSAPDQLRHYEQYF. The CDR3 bases are TGCAGTGCTCCTGACCAACTTCGTCACTACGAGCAGTACTTC. The chain couples TRBV20-1 to TRBJ2-7, with no clear D. The CDR3 is 14 residues long. The germline gives CDR1 DFQATT, CDR2 SNEGSKA (reference sequence). Trimming took 5 bases from V and 3 from J, leaving 17 bases between them.

This clonotype showed up just a few times. The rearrangement uses TRBV20-1 and TRBJ2-3, with D possibly called TRBD1 or TRBD2 (7 bases each). The CDR3 consists of 12 residues. From germline, CDR1 is DFQATT and CDR2 SNEGSKA (reference sequence). With 4 bases removed from V and 5 bases from J, the gap between germline ends came to 10 bases. The CDR3 DNA reads TGCAGTGCTACAGGGGGGGTAGATACGCAGTATTTT. Protein product: CSATGGVDTQYF.

A few counts support this clonotype. The chain has TRBV11-2 and TRBJ2-1; D not certain. V shed 2 bases and J shed 5 bases, with 4 bases lying between them. The CDR3 contains 12 residues. CDR1 is SGHAT and CDR2 is FQNNGV in the germline V gene. The CDR3 DNA follows: TGTGCCAGCAGCTTACAACACAATGAGCAGTTCTTC. Translated: CASSLQHNEQFF.

The rearrangement links TRBV29-1 to TRBJ2-1, with 7 bases aligning to TRBD1. The CDR3 totals 13 residues. The trim removed 4 bases at V and 7 bases at J, leaving 7 bases unmatched. Germline V lookup: CDR1 SQVTM, CDR2 ANQGSEA. The chain's CDR3 is CSVGNRGYNEQFF. CDR3 sequence (DNA): TGCAGCGTTGGAAACAGGGGCTATAATGAGCAGTTCTTC.

Regarding this clonotype: A much larger clone is a single base away; this may be a read error. The chain couples TRBV12-3 or TRBV12-4 to TRBJ2-7; TRBD1 aligns across 8 bases. The CDR3 consists of 15 residues. V lost 5 bases, J lost 7 bases, and 13 bases stayed unmatched. The CDR3 loop reads CASSARGRGLWEQYF. CDR3 nucleotides: TGTGCCAGCAGTGCAAGGGGCAGGGGGCTTTGGGAGCAGTACTTC.